The rows below give T cell receptor beta chains drawn from one sample of a study of blood T cells in healthy people across ages. One entry per CDR3 protein, called by TCRdb with MiXCR from the 5' RACE reads. The data show fewer than 700,000 distinct CDR3 sequences, roughly 43% seen once. Sequenced: blood. The source is a man older than 75 in good health. Both conserved end residues are part of each CDR3. D genes are given only for firm matches. Size tells how often a clone was seen (once, few, many) or the class of an expanded clone, and some rows leave it out.

J: TRBJ2-1; size: -; D: -; V: TRBV7-2; CDR3: CASSPSVHGQFF; DNA: TGTGCCAGTAGCCCAAGCGTACATGGGCAGTTCTTC
J: TRBJ2-3; size: few; D: -; V: TRBV7-2; CDR3: CASSLVATPASDTQYF; DNA: TGTGCCAGCAGCTTAGTTGCCACCCCGGCGTCAGATACGCAGTATTTT
J: TRBJ1-2; size: few; D: -; V: TRBV4-1; CDR3: CASSQSDPRGATF; DNA: TGCGCCAGCAGCCAGTCCGATCCCAGAGGAGCCACCTTC
J: TRBJ2-3; size: few; D: -; V: TRBV29-1; CDR3: CSAPMGLRGTDTQYF; DNA: TGCAGCGCTCCAATGGGCCTGAGGGGCACAGATACGCAGTATTTT
J: TRBJ1-2; size: -; D: -; V: TRBV3-1; CDR3: CASSPRGAPGCTF; DNA: TGTGCCAGCAGCCCCCGGGGGGCACCGGGCTGCACCTTC
J: TRBJ2-5; size: -; D: TRBD1; V: TRBV4-2; CDR3: CASSQGDREETQYF; DNA: TGTGCCAGCAGCCAAGGTGACAGGGAAGAGACCCAGTACTTC
J: TRBJ2-7; size: few; D: TRBD2; V: TRBV7-2; CDR3: CASSPVIAGSYEQYF; DNA: TGTGCCAGCAGCCCGGTGATAGCGGGATCCTACGAGCAGTACTTC
J: TRBJ1-6; size: many; D: -; V: TRBV6-6; CDR3: CASSYGGGGPHNSPLHF; DNA: TGTGCCAGCAGTTACGGTGGGGGGGGGCCCCATAATTCACCCCTCCACTTT
J: TRBJ2-5; size: few; D: -; V: TRBV5-1; CDR3: CASSLGPTNQETQYF; DNA: TGCGCCAGCAGCTTGGGCCCTACTAACCAAGAGACCCAGTACTTC
J: TRBJ1-4; size: -; D: TRBD1; V: TRBV4-1; CDR3: CASSLGQLTTNEKLFF; DNA: TGCGCCAGCAGCCTGGGACAGCTTACAACTAATGAAAAACTGTTTTTT
J: TRBJ2-7; size: -; D: -; V: TRBV28; CDR3: CASSLQGRNNYEQYF; DNA: TGTGCCAGCAGTTTACAGGGCAGAAATAACTACGAGCAGTACTTC
J: TRBJ2-1; size: -; D: TRBD2; V: TRBV5-1; CDR3: CASSLAGAGGNEQFF; DNA: TGCGCCAGCAGCTTGGCGGGGGCGGGAGGAAATGAGCAGTTCTTC
J: TRBJ2-3; size: -; D: -; V: TRBV7-3; CDR3: CASSLERAGSGTDTQYF; DNA: TGTGCCAGCAGCTTAGAGAGGGCAGGGTCTGGCACAGATACGCAGTATTTT
J: TRBJ1-1; size: many; D: -; V: TRBV5-5; CDR3: CASSLQGEAFF; DNA: TGTGCCAGCAGCTTGCAGGGAGAAGCTTTCTTT
J: TRBJ2-1; size: -; D: -; V: TRBV20-1; CDR3: CSASRTGKQSAETQFF; DNA: TGCAGTGCTAGTCGTACAGGGAAACAGTCCGCGGAGACCCAGTTCTTC
J: TRBJ1-4; size: few; D: -; V: TRBV5-1; CDR3: CASSLGGDSGEKLFF; DNA: TGCGCCAGCAGCTTGGGAGGGGATTCTGGCGAAAAACTGTTTTTT
J: TRBJ2-4; size: -; D: -; V: TRBV7-2; CDR3: CASIDRRSIQYF; DNA: TGTGCCAGCATCGACAGGCGGTCCATTCAGTACTTC
J: TRBJ2-5; size: -; D: -; V: TRBV4-2; CDR3: CASSQGEAGRSQETQYF; DNA: TGTGCCAGCAGCCAAGGGGAGGCAGGCCGATCACAGGAGACCCAGTACTTC
J: TRBJ2-3; size: -; D: -; V: TRBV13; CDR3: CASSSRLEGLTDTQYF; DNA: TGTGCCAGCAGCTCCCGACTAGAAGGGTTGACAGATACGCAGTATTTT
J: TRBJ2-5; size: -; D: -; V: TRBV5-1; CDR3: CASSLGSSRETQYF; DNA: TGTGCCAGCAGCTTGGGGAGTAGCCGGGAGACCCAGTACTTC
J: TRBJ1-5; size: -; D: -; V: TRBV20-1; CDR3: CSARLQGNQPQHF; DNA: TGCAGTGCTAGACTTCAGGGGAATCAGCCCCAGCATTTT
J: TRBJ2-1; size: large; D: TRBD2; V: TRBV7-8; CDR3: CASSLGGSGSYNEQFF; DNA: TGTGCCAGCAGCTTAGGGGGTAGCGGGAGCTACAATGAGCAGTTCTTC
J: TRBJ2-1; size: -; D: -; V: TRBV2; CDR3: CASRGDIFSNEQFF; DNA: TGTGCCAGCCGGGGGGACATCTTCTCCAATGAGCAGTTCTTC
J: TRBJ1-2; size: -; D: -; V: TRBV28; CDR3: CASSFVGIHGYTF; DNA: TGTGCCAGCAGTTTTGTAGGGATCCATGGCTACACCTTC